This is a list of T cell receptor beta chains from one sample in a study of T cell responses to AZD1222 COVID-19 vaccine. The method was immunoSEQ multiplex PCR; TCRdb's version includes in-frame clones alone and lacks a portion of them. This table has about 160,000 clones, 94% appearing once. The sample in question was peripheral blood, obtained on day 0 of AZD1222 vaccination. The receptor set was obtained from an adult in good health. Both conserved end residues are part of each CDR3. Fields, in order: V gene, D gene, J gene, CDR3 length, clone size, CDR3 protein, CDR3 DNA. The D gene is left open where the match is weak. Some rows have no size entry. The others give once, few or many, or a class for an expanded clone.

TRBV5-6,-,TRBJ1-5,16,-,CASSLSLGSNNQPQHF,TGTGCCAGCAGCTTGAGCCTGGGATCAAACAATCAGCCCCAGCATTTT
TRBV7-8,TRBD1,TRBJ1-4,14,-,CASSLDRVREKLFF,TGTGCCAGCAGCCTCGACAGGGTGAGGGAAAAACTGTTTTTT
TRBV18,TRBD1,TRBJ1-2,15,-,CASSLAGQGNYGYTF,TGTGCCAGCTCACTCGCGGGACAGGGGAACTATGGCTACACCTTC
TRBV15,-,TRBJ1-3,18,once,CATSRDFTVGISGNTIYF,TGTGCCACCAGCAGAGATTTCACAGTCGGGATCTCTGGAAACACCATATATTTT
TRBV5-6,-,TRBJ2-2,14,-,CASSYGLSTGELFF,TGTGCCAGCAGCTACGGACTGAGCACCGGGGAGCTGTTTTTT
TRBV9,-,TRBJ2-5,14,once,CASSVGGGMETQYF,TGTGCCAGCAGCGTAGGGGGAGGCATGGAGACCCAGTACTTC
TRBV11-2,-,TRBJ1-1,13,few,CASSLENRAEAFF,TGTGCCAGCAGCTTGGAGAATAGGGCTGAAGCTTTCTTT
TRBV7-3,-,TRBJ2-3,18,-,CASSLRGIRDLSHDTQYF,TGTGCCAGCAGCTTAAGGGGTATCCGGGACTTGAGTCACGATACGCAGTATTTT
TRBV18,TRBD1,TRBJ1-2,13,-,CASSPRTGSGYTF,TGTGCCAGCTCACCCCGGACAGGGTCTGGCTACACCTTC
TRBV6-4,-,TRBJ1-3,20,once,CASSGGLQPAGGSSGNTIYF,TGTGCCAGCAGTGGGGGCCTGCAGCCAGCCGGAGGGAGCTCTGGAAACACCATATATTTT
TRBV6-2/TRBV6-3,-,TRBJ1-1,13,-,CASSYAENTEAFF,TGTGCCAGCAGTTACGCGGAGAATACTGAAGCTTTCTTT
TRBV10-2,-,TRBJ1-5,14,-,CASSDSGSGQPQHF,TGCGCCAGCAGTGATTCAGGGTCTGGGCAGCCCCAGCATTTT
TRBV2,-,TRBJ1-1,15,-,CASSELTGQWTEAFF,TGTGCCAGCAGTGAACTAACAGGGCAATGGACTGAAGCTTTCTTT
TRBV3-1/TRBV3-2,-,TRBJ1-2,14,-,CASSQAMLGGGYTF,TGTGCCAGCAGCCAAGCTATGTTGGGTGGTGGCTACACCTTC
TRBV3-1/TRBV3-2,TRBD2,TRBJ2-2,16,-,CASSLRLAGGPGELFF,TGTGCCAGCAGCCTAAGACTAGCGGGAGGGCCCGGGGAGCTGTTTTTT
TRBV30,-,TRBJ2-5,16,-,CAWKLGGGPRGETQYF,TGTGCCTGGAAGTTGGGGGGCGGGCCGAGGGGGGAGACCCAGTACTTC
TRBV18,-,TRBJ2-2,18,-,CASSPPGGFNANTGELFF,TGTGCCAGCTCACCTCCCGGGGGTTTCAACGCGAACACCGGGGAGCTGTTTTTT
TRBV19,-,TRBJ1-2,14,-,CASSIRRGFGGYTF,TGTGCCAGTAGTATAAGGAGGGGTTTTGGAGGCTACACCTTC
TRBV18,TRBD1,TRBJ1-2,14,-,CASSSRRDRVGDTF,TGTGCCAGCTCATCCCGCCGGGACAGGGTTGGTGACACCTTC
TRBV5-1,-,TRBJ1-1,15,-,CASSLVGDQNTEAFF,TGCGCCAGCAGCTTGGTAGGAGACCAGAACACTGAAGCTTTCTTT
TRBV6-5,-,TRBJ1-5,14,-,CASGQGNSNQPQHF,TGTGCCAGCGGCCAGGGAAATAGCAATCAGCCCCAGCATTTT
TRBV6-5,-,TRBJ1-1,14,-,CASRLLQLNTEAFF,TGTGCCAGCAGGCTACTACAGCTGAACACTGAAGCTTTCTTT
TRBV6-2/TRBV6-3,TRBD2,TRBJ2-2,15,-,CASSYGLEVTGELFF,TGTGCCAGCAGTTACGGACTAGAAGTAACCGGGGAGCTGTTTTTT
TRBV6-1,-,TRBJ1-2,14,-,CASSEAGGVDGYTF,TGTGCCAGCAGTGAAGCAGGGGGAGTGGATGGCTACACCTTC
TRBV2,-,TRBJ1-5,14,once,CASSKGQSHQPQHF,TGTGCCAGCAGTAAAGGACAGAGTCATCAGCCCCAGCATTTT
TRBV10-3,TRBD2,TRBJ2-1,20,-,CAISGGLAGGRRSSYNEQFF,TGTGCCATCAGTGGGGGACTAGCGGGAGGCCGCCGGAGCTCCTACAATGAGCAGTTCTTC
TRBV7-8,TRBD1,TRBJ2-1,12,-,CASSSPGQRQFF,TGTGCCAGCAGCTCGCCGGGACAGAGGCAGTTCTTC
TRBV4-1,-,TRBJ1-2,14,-,CASSLVKGQGGYTF,TGCGCCAGCAGCCTAGTCAAGGGGCAGGGTGGCTACACCTTC
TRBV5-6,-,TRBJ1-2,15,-,CASSLRQNYGYGYTF,TGTGCCAGCAGCTTGCGTCAGAATTACGGTTATGGCTACACCTTC
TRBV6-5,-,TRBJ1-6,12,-,CASSTQGRPLHF,TGTGCCAGCAGTACCCAGGGTCGACCCCTCCACTTT
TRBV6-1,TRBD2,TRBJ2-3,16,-,CASSELATSGTDTQYF,TGTGCCAGCAGTGAATTGGCGACTAGCGGGACAGATACGCAGTATTTT
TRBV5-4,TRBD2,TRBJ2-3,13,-,CASRGGASDTQYF,TGTGCCAGCAGGGGAGGGGCGTCAGATACGCAGTATTTT
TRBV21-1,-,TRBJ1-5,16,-,CASSKVRTRSNQPQHF,TGTGCCAGCAGCAAAGTAAGGACAAGAAGCAATCAGCCCCAGCATTTT
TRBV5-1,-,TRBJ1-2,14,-,CASSLTGMNYGYTF,TGCGCCAGCAGCTTGACAGGGATGAATTATGGCTACACCTTC
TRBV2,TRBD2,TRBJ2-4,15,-,CASSEREGGKDIQYF,TGTGCCAGCAGTGAGCGGGAGGGGGGGAAGGACATTCAGTACTTC
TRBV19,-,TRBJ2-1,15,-,CASSINRTPDNEQFF,TGTGCCAGTAGTATAAATAGGACACCTGACAATGAGCAGTTCTTC
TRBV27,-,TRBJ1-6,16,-,CASSFGVTPYNSPLHF,TGTGCCAGCAGTTTCGGGGTCACACCCTATAATTCACCCCTCCACTTT
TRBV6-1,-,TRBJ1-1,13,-,CASSDSGNTEAFF,TGTGCCAGCAGTGATAGTGGGAACACTGAAGCTTTCTTT
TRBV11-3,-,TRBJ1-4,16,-,CASSQRHHSTNEKLFF,TGTGCCAGCAGCCAAAGACACCACTCAACTAATGAAAAACTGTTTTTT
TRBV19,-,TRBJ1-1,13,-,CATNDRMNTEAFF,TGTGCCACCAACGACAGGATGAACACTGAAGCTTTCTTT
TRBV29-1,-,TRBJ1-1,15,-,CSVDGFGAGKHGAFF,TGCAGCGTTGATGGCTTTGGTGCAGGGAAACATGGAGCTTTCTTT
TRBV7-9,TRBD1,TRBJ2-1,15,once,CASSLVGTGGNEQFF,TGTGCCAGCAGCTTAGTTGGGACAGGGGGGAATGAGCAGTTCTTC
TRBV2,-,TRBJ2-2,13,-,CASSWSNTGELFF,TGTGCCAGCAGTTGGTCCAACACCGGGGAGCTGTTTTTT
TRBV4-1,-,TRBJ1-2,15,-,CASSQDGGSFYGYTF,TGCGCCAGCAGCCAAGATGGGGGCAGTTTCTATGGCTACACCTTC
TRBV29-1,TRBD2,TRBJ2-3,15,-,CSVDMVSGSADTQYF,TGCAGCGTTGATATGGTTAGCGGGTCAGCCGATACGCAGTATTTT
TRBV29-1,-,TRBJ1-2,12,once,CSVLTENYGYTF,TGCAGCGTTTTAACAGAGAACTATGGCTACACCTTC
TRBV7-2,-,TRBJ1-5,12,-,CASSLAAGAVTF,TGTGCCAGCAGCTTAGCTGCGGGGGCGGTTACCTTT
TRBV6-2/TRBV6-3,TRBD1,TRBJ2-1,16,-,CASSRPRTGENNEQFF,TGTGCCAGCAGCAGACCTCGGACAGGGGAAAACAATGAGCAGTTCTTC
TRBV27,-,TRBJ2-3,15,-,CASSLPGHLMDTQYF,TGTGCCAGCAGTTTACCGGGACATCTTATGGATACGCAGTATTTT
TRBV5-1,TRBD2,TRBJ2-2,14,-,CASCRGGTGGELFF,TGCGCCAGCTGTCGGGGAGGGACCGGCGGGGAGCTGTTTTTT
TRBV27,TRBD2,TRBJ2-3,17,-,CASSFLGLAGGSDTQYF,TGTGCCAGCAGTTTCCTAGGACTAGCGGGGGGGTCAGATACGCAGTATTTT
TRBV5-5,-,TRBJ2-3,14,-,CASSFFGGADTQYF,TGTGCCAGCAGCTTTTTCGGGGGTGCAGATACGCAGTATTTT